What follows are 4 T cell receptor beta chains derived from one specimen sequenced in a study of T cell responses to AZD1222 COVID-19 vaccine. TCRdb keeps only in-frame clones here, not all; method: immunoSEQ multiplex PCR. Among approximately 140,000 clones listed, roughly nine tenths were seen once. The sequenced sample was peripheral blood, obtained 28 days after the second AZD1222 dose. Receptor source: an adult who received the AZD1222 COVID-19 vaccine.

The chain is built from TRBV24-1 and TRBJ2-1; D is unclear. This CDR3 contains 12 residues. Germline CDR1 and CDR2: KGHDR and SFDVKD. Trimming shortened V by 3 bases and J by 6 bases, and 5 bases separated the two germline ends. The CDR3 reads CATSDAFNEQFF. The CDR3 region has the DNA TGTGCCACCAGTGATGCCTTCAATGAGCAGTTCTTC.

The V gene is TRBV9, the J gene TRBJ2-1; D call uncertain. V was shortened by 0 bases and J by 7 bases, with 14 bases between the two germline ends. Germline V gene sequence: CDR1 SGDLS, CDR2 YYNGEE. CDR3 length equals 15 residues. CDR3 residues: CASSVEGNSANEQFF. In DNA form, the CDR3 reads TGTGCCAGCAGCGTAGAGGGTAATAGTGCGAATGAGCAGTTCTTC.

The chain employs TRBV19 and TRBJ1-3; no clear D. This CDR3 spans 11 amino acids. Per germline, CDR1 LNHDA and CDR2 SQIVND (reference sequence). V was clipped by 2 bases and J by 5 bases, with 1 base between them. The CDR3, as DNA: TGTGCCAGTAGTATAAGAAACACCATATATTTT. It codes for CASSIRNTIYF.

The chain recombines TRBV6-2 or TRBV6-3 with TRBJ2-7; D is possibly TRBD1 (6 bases). This CDR3 spans 16 amino acids. Trimming took off 2 bases at V and 3 bases at J, with 17 bases between the two ends. The germline V gene has CDR1 MNHEY and CDR2 SVGEGT. The DNA of the CDR3 is TGTGCCAGCAGTTACCCCGCCGGGACAATTTACTACGAGCAGTACTTC. Its protein product is CASSYPAGTIYYEQYF.